Included here is one T cell receptor beta chain sequence, with context. Its target is unknown. The repertoire was sequenced with immunoSEQ multiplex PCR; TCRdb's copy has only in-frame clones and lacks some. Of fewer than 200,000 clones detected, roughly 96% appear once; the ten largest clones hold 0.89%. The record originates from a study of cytomegalovirus exposure and HLA in healthy donors. The overall study: The platform used for the 110 or so validation repertoires matched that of the 600 to 800 first-cohort repertoires, a later analysis reported. Regarding the study as a whole: Using the classifier, cytomegalovirus status was reportedly diagnosed with high specificity and sensitivity. Some TCR beta chains (roughly 160 of them) were listed as cytomegalovirus-associated.

The CDR3 consists of 14 residues. CDR1 is SNHLY, CDR2 FYNNEI, per germline. Trimming stripped 6 bases from V and 0 bases from J, with 12 bases between. This chain links TRBV2 with TRBJ2-7; a weak D match, TRBD1 (5 bases). Sequenced: PBMCs. The origin of this receptor is a woman under 30 in good health and CMV-seronegative. This chain's CDR3 is CASRDTLSSYEQYF. The CDR3 nucleotides are TGTGCCAGCAGGGACACTTTGAGCTCCTACGAGCAGTACTTC.